This entry lists 22 T cell receptor beta chains sequenced from one sample in a study of human T cells and chemical hapten exposure. From the RACE reads, TCRdb called clonotypes with MiXCR, one entry per CDR3 protein. The data show under 200,000 distinct CDR3 sequences, 30% seen once. This sample's time point: pre-sensitization, week 0. Noted treatment: therapeutic diphenylcyclopropenone sensitization with weekly scalp DPC. The sample here was whole blood, taken in connection with sensitization to the hapten diphenylcyclopropenone (DPC). These receptors were taken from a woman younger than 45 with alopecia areata. Some clones in this sample may be carry-over from other donors' samples.

V gene TRBV5-1 combines with J gene TRBJ2-3; D is unresolved. The ends were cut back, 3 bases at V and 6 bases at J, with 5 bases in the middle. Germline-derived CDR1 and CDR2 are SGHRS and YFSETQ. The CDR3 extends over 11 amino acids. CDR3 sequence (DNA): TGCGCCAGCAGCTCCTACGATACGCAGTATTTT. It encodes CASSSYDTQYF.

This clonotype turned up a few times. The J gene is TRBJ1-5, the V gene TRBV28, with D uncertain. There are 12 residues in the CDR3. In germline, CDR1 is MDHEN, CDR2 SYDVKM. V was shortened by 7 bases and J by 6 bases, with 10 bases between the two germline ends. The CDR3 DNA follows: TGTGCCAGCAAGTCCCTTGGTCAGCCCCAGCATTTT. Its translation is CASKSLGQPQHF.

This clonotype has just a few counts. The genes are TRBV4-3 and TRBJ2-1; 7 nucleotides align to TRBD2. CDR1 and CDR2 from the germline V gene are LGHNA and YSLEER. After removal of 2 bases from V and 4 bases from J, the junction contained 5 bases not matched to a gene. The CDR3 is 15 residues long. The CDR3, as DNA: TGCGCCAGCAGCCAATCAGGTAGCGGGTACAATGAGCAGTTCTTC. It encodes CASSQSGSGYNEQFF.

This clonotype was counted a few times. The chain joins TRBV7-9 to TRBJ2-1, with TRBD2 matching over 12 bases. The germline V gene encodes CDR1 SEHNR and CDR2 FQNEAQ (reference sequence). The V and J ends lost 5 bases and 4 bases, in that order; junction bases with no gene match: 12. The CDR3 spans 18 residues. The CDR3 nucleotides read TGTGCCAGCAGCCCACCGACTAGCGGGGGACCACTATACAATGAGCAGTTCTTC. Its translation: CASSPPTSGGPLYNEQFF. Drawing the rest from reference TRBV7-9 and TRBJ2-1, the complete variable domain is DTGVSQNPRHKITKRGQNVTFRCDPISEHNRLYWYRQTLGQGPEFLTYFQNEAQLEKSRLLSDRFSAERPKGSFSTLEIQRTEQGDSAMYLCASSPPTSGGPLYNEQFFGPGTRLTVL.

The V call is TRBV27, the J call TRBJ2-1, with unresolved D. Germline V gene sequence: CDR1 MNHEY, CDR2 SMNVEV (reference sequence). This CDR3 region has 13 residues. Trimming took 0 bases from V and 11 from J, leaving 11 bases between them. The CDR3 DNA sequence: TGTGCCAGCAGTTTATCCCCCCAGGCTAAGCAGTTCTTC. Protein sequence: CASSLSPQAKQFF.

The J gene is TRBJ2-1, the V gene TRBV7-8; 14 bases agree with TRBD2. Germline trimming cut 5 bases from V and 4 bases from J; bases unmatched to any gene: 4. This CDR3 is 16 amino acids long. Germline-derived CDR1 and CDR2 are SGHVS and FQNEAQ. The CDR3 DNA reads as TGTGCCAGCAGCCCCAGACTAGCGGGAGGGTACAATGAGCAGTTCTTC. Its protein is CASSPRLAGGYNEQFF.

The V and J genes are TRBV29-1 and TRBJ1-1; unclear D gene. This CDR3 is built from 12 residues. Trimming removed 5 bases at V and 1 base at J, with 8 bases between. Germline V CDR1 and CDR2: SQVTM, ANQGSEA. The CDR3 sequence is CSVQYSNTEAFF. For the CDR3, the DNA is TGCAGCGTTCAGTATTCGAACACTGAAGCTTTCTTT.

The V and J genes are TRBV13 and TRBJ2-1; 14 bases map to TRBD2. J was trimmed by 6 bases and V by 2 bases; bases with no gene match: 6. This CDR3 spans 17 amino acids. Germline V CDR1 and CDR2: PRHDT, FYEKMQ (reference sequence). Here the CDR3 reads CASSLSGTSGSPNEQFF. For the CDR3, the DNA is TGTGCCAGCAGCTTAAGTGGGACTAGCGGGAGTCCCAATGAGCAGTTCTTC.

The CDR3 coding sequence is TGTGCCATCAGACCGGGACTGTCCACAGATACGCAGTATTTT. Translation: CAIRPGLSTDTQYF. The chain has TRBV10-3 and TRBJ2-3; a possible D gene is TRBD2 (6 bases). CDR1 and CDR2 (germline): ENHRY, SYGVKD. V lost 6 bases and J lost 2, with 12 bases in between. CDR3 length equals 14 residues.

This clonotype was counted ten times or more. The chain employs TRBV9 and TRBJ2-2, with D unresolved. CDR1 and CDR2 from the germline V gene are SGDLS and YYNGEE. The CDR3 is 12 residues long. V was cut by 4 bases and J by 4 bases, with 5 bases left in between. As DNA, the CDR3 is TGTGCCAGCAGCTCCAGCACCGGGGAGCTGTTTTTT. Protein: CASSSSTGELFF. The full variable domain, its missing parts supplied by reference TRBV9 and TRBJ2-2, is DSGVTQTPKHLITATGQRVTLRCSPRSGDLSVYWYQQSLDQGLQFLIQYYNGEERAKGNILERFSAQQFPDLHSELNLSSLELGDSALYFCASSSSTGELFFGEGSRLTVL.

The rearrangement uses TRBV29-1 and TRBJ1-2; 7 positions agree with TRBD1. CDR3 length equals 15 residues. CDR1 and CDR2 from the germline V gene are SQVTM and ANQGSEA. V shed 3 bases and J 8 bases; nucleotides not matched to a gene: 15. The CDR3: CSVEDPSTGRSGYTF. Written as DNA, the CDR3 is TGCAGCGTTGAGGACCCCTCGACAGGGCGAAGCGGCTACACCTTC.

This clonotype has a count of ten or more. The chain is built from TRBV7-2 and TRBJ2-5, with D maybe TRBD1 (7 bases). This CDR3 region has 14 residues. Germline V gene lookup returns CDR1 SGHTA and CDR2 FQGNSA. Between the trimmed V and J ends, which lost 3 bases and 1 base, there was a span of 9 bases. The CDR3 nucleotides are TGTGCCAGCAGCTTTCAGGGGGGCCAAGAGACCCAGTACTTC. Protein sequence: CASSFQGGQETQYF.

In its sample, this clonotype was seen a few times. This rearrangement joins TRBV28 to TRBJ2-7; D is possibly TRBD1 (6 bases). Germline values: CDR1 MDHEN, CDR2 SYDVKM. The CDR3 extends over 15 amino acids. V lost 6 bases to trimming and J lost 2 bases, with 17 bases between them. CDR3 DNA: TGTGCCAGCAGCAAGCGAGGGGGTGTGCCCTACGAGCAGTACTTC. This codes for CASSKRGGVPYEQYF.

The chain combines TRBV20-1 with TRBJ2-3; D is uncertain. CDR1 is DFQATT, CDR2 SNEGSKA, per germline (reference sequence). This CDR3 has 13 amino acids. Trimming removed 5 bases at V and 0 bases at J, with 9 bases between. Here the CDR3 reads CSAAAISTDTQYF. The CDR3 DNA follows: TGCAGTGCTGCAGCGATTAGCACAGATACGCAGTATTTT.

This chain links TRBV6-2 or TRBV6-3 with TRBJ2-1; 7 nucleotides line up with TRBD1. V lost 2 bases to trimming and J lost 3 bases; unmatched junction nucleotides: 4. CDR1 and CDR2 (germline): MNHEY, SVGEGT. This CDR3 region has 15 residues. The chain's CDR3 is CASSYPGTVYNEQFF. In DNA, the CDR3 is TGTGCCAGCAGTTACCCGGGGACAGTCTACAATGAGCAGTTCTTC.

This clonotype has more than one count but fewer than ten. The J gene is TRBJ1-5, the V gene TRBV7-2; D gene uncertain. Germline values: CDR1 SGHTA, CDR2 FQGNSA. The CDR3 runs to 14 residues. The V and J ends lost 3 bases and 7 bases respectively, with 13 bases between them. The CDR3 DNA reads TGTGCCAGCAGCTTGGGGATCTCGGAACAGCCCCAGCATTTT. Its protein is CASSLGISEQPQHF.

This clonotype was picked up many times. This chain links TRBV5-1 with TRBJ1-4; D not certain. Germline V lookup: CDR1 SGHRS, CDR2 YFSETQ. CDR3 length: 14 residues. Trimming took off 4 bases at V and 5 bases at J, with 12 bases between the two ends. The CDR3 reads CASSRGGSNEKLFF. For the CDR3, the DNA is TGCGCCAGCAGCCGCGGAGGTTCCAATGAAAAACTGTTTTTT.

This clonotype was recorded a few times. The gene calls are TRBV5-4 and TRBJ2-3; possible D gene TRBD1, 5 bases. Germline loops: CDR1 SGHNT, CDR2 YYREEE (reference sequence). This CDR3 spans 15 amino acids. V shed 0 bases and J shed 3 bases, with 11 bases lying between them. Written as DNA, the CDR3 is TGTGCCAGCAGCTTGGACCAGGGAAGAACAGATACGCAGTATTTT. Protein product: CASSLDQGRTDTQYF.

About this clonotype: One end of the junction varies from germline; a read error may be responsible. The chain employs TRBV28 and TRBJ2-7; 7 bases are a match to TRBD1. Looked up from germline, CDR1 is MDHEN and CDR2 is SYDVKM. This CDR3 comprises 13 residues. The DNA of the CDR3 is TGTGCCAGCAGCCCACAGGGGCCCTACAAGCAGTACTTC. This gives the protein CASSPQGPYKQYF.

V usage is TRBV27 and J usage is TRBJ2-3; 14 bases are a match to TRBD2. Germline lookup yields CDR1 MNHEY and CDR2 SMNVEV (reference sequence). The CDR3 has 18 amino acids. The trim removed 5 bases at V and 2 bases at J, leaving 9 bases unmatched. The CDR3 nucleotides read TGTGCCAGCAGTGCCGGACTAGCGGGAGGAAAGGCCACAGATACGCAGTATTTT. The encoded protein is CASSAGLAGGKATDTQYF.

The chain employs TRBV29-1 and TRBJ2-1, with 7 bases aligning to TRBD2. Germline assignment: CDR1 SQVTM and CDR2 ANQGSEA. This CDR3 is 16 amino acids long. Trimming removed 7 bases from V and 4 bases from J; junction bases left unmatched: 16. CDR3 amino acids: CSATRVAGVGYNEQFF. CDR3 DNA sequence: TGCAGCGCCACGAGGGTGGCGGGAGTAGGTTACAATGAGCAGTTCTTC.

The chain employs TRBV29-1 and TRBJ2-5; TRBD2 aligns across 8 bases. Looked up from germline, CDR1 is SQVTM and CDR2 is ANQGSEA. There are 13 residues in the CDR3. Trimming at V came to 6 bases and at J to 2 bases, leaving 5 bases not matched to a gene. DNA for the CDR3: TGCAGCGTAGGACTAGCAGTACAAGAGACCCAGTACTTC. This gives the protein CSVGLAVQETQYF.